The 9 T cell receptor beta chains presented below share a single source sample, sequenced in a study of OX40 agonist ivuxolimab in advanced cancers. The method was the immunoSEQ multiplex PCR assay. In TCRdb, the immuneACCESS table is reduced to in-frame sequences with V and J assigned. These tables do not hold every clone; where another copy was compared, an unresolved V gene accounts for under half, and the others remain unexplained. The sample data list 20,000 or so clones, and roughly nine tenths of these were observed just once. Over 25% of the sample lies in the top ten. Sequenced here: CD4+ or CD8+ T cells sorted from blood, sampled in a trial of the OX40 agonist ivuxolimab. These receptors came from an adult with an advanced solid tumor such as melanoma, head and neck, liver or kidney cancer.

The rearrangement links TRBV28 to TRBJ2-7; a possible D gene is TRBD1 (5 bases). V was clipped by 5 bases and J by 3 bases, with 14 bases between them. Germline V gives CDR1 MDHEN, CDR2 SYDVKM. The CDR3 length is 14 residues. The CDR3 coding sequence is TGTGCCAGCAGTCTGGATGGGGCGGTCTACGAGCAGTACTTC. As protein: CASSLDGAVYEQYF.

The chain uses TRBV7-3 and TRBJ2-3, with D maybe TRBD2 (5 bases). Trimming stripped 10 bases from V and 5 bases from J, with 22 bases between. The CDR3 runs to 15 residues. CDR1 is SGHTA and CDR2 is FQGTGA in the germline V gene. The CDR3 nucleotides read TGTGCCACCCAGAGAGGGCTAGAACGCCTAGATACGCAGTATTTT. Residues: CATQRGLERLDTQYF.

The chain employs TRBV5-5 and TRBJ2-7, with D perhaps matching TRBD2 (6 bases). The CDR3 is made up of 15 amino acids. Per germline, CDR1 SGHKS and CDR2 YYEKEE (reference sequence). Trimming shortened V by 5 bases and J by 1 base, and 16 bases separated the two germline ends. This chain's CDR3 is CASRSEGQPSYEQYF. Written as DNA, the CDR3 is TGTGCCAGCAGATCGGAGGGGCAGCCTTCCTACGAGCAGTACTTC.

This clone was seen once. The CDR3 is CASSRTGGDYGYTF. The CDR3 DNA follows: TGCGCCAGCAGCCGTACAGGGGGCGACTATGGCTACACCTTC. The chain has TRBV4-3 and TRBJ1-2; TRBD1 agrees at 9 bases. V shed 4 bases and J 3 bases; nucleotides not matched to a gene: 3. In germline, CDR1 is LGHNA, CDR2 YSLEER. This CDR3 region has 14 residues.

V usage is TRBV7-6 and J usage is TRBJ2-7; D is uncertain. The length of the CDR3 is 13 residues. Trimming removed 5 bases at V and 4 bases at J, with 12 bases between. Looked up from germline, CDR1 is SGHVS and CDR2 is FNYEAQ. CDR3: CASSPSRVYEQYF. The CDR3 nucleotides read TGTGCCAGCAGCCCTAGTCGGGTATACGAGCAGTACTTC.

DNA of the CDR3: TGCGCCAGCAGCCAACTAGAGGCAGATACGCAGTATTTT. Its protein is CASSQLEADTQYF. The V call is TRBV4-3, the J call TRBJ2-3; unclear D gene. Germline V gene lookup returns CDR1 LGHNA and CDR2 YSLEER. The CDR3 contains 13 residues. The germline V and J ends were trimmed by 2 bases and 4 bases, with 7 bases remaining between them.

CDR3 sequence (DNA): TGTGCCAGCAGCCTCAGGGGTCCTAGCTCCTACGAGCAGTACTTC. Its translation: CASSLRGPSSYEQYF. The rearrangement links TRBV14 to TRBJ2-7, with D possibly matching TRBD1 (6 bases). Between the trimmed V and J ends, which lost 4 bases and 0 bases, there was a span of 13 bases. There are 15 residues in the CDR3. Germline CDR1 is SGHDN and CDR2 is FVKESK.

The J gene is TRBJ2-1, the V gene TRBV6-4, with 9 bases that match TRBD2. The junction had 9 bases not matched to a gene; V was cut back by 5 bases and J by 7 bases. The CDR3 is 15 amino acids. CDR1 and CDR2 (germline): MRHNA, SNTAGT. The CDR3 nucleotides read TGTGCCAGCAGTAAAGTAGCGGGAGATAGGAATGAGCAGTTCTTC. It encodes CASSKVAGDRNEQFF.

This chain uses TRBV11-3 with TRBJ1-1; no clear D gene. Germline CDR1 and CDR2: SGHNT and YENEEA. V was pared by 2 bases and J by 3 bases, with 7 bases between. This CDR3 region has 13 residues. The CDR3 region is CASSLPTDTEAFF. CDR3 in DNA: TGTGCCAGCAGCTTACCCACTGACACTGAAGCTTTCTTT.